Shown below are 29 T cell receptor beta chains from a single sample sequenced in a study of T cells in Graves' hyperthyroidism and ophthalmopathy (dated by TCRdb to between 2017 and 2020). Receptors were amplified or captured by multiplex PCR. Sequencer: Illumina HiSeq 2000. The TCR beta CDR3 regions were amplified from the RNA transcripts. The first round of RT-PCR for the TCR CDR3 was performed with the HTBI primer set and the Qiagen OneStep RT-PCR kit. The public reads were run again by TCRdb, first through fastp at Q25 and then through MiXCR, and only productive beta chains were kept. CDR3 protein sequences are deduplicated, and each keeps its most common genes and DNA. The sample profile shows more than 550,000 distinct CDR3 sequences; 17% of them were found once. Together, the top ten hold roughly a sixth of the sample. Sequencing was carried out using blood. These receptors were taken from a man in his fifties with Graves' hyperthyroidism.

The table lists this clonotype with a few counts. The chain has TRBV10-2 and TRBJ1-4; no clear D gene. V was shortened by 4 bases and J by 2 bases, with 8 bases between the two germline ends. Germline values: CDR1 WSHSY, CDR2 SAAADI. The CDR3 is 14 residues long. CDR3 nucleotides: TGCGCCAGCAGTGTAGGGAAGACTAATGAAAAACTGTTTTTT. It specifies CASSVGKTNEKLFF.

This clonotype was picked up many times. The chain uses TRBV20-1 and TRBJ2-3; TRBD2 matches at 8 bases. The junction had 4 bases not matched to a gene; V was cut back by 2 bases and J by 0 bases. The CDR3 extends over 15 amino acids. In germline, CDR1 is DFQATT, CDR2 SNEGSKA (reference sequence). The CDR3 reads CSARSSGGSTDTQYF. Written as DNA, the CDR3 is TGCAGTGCTAGATCGAGCGGGGGTAGCACAGATACGCAGTATTTT.

This clonotype has ten or more counts. CDR3 amino acids: CAISEGGTNEKLFF. The CDR3 coding sequence is TGTGCCATCAGTGAAGGGGGTACTAATGAAAAACTGTTTTTT. The chain recombines TRBV10-3 with TRBJ1-4; possibly TRBD1 for D (6 bases). From germline, CDR1 is ENHRY and CDR2 SYGVKD. This CDR3 region has 14 residues. The V end was cut by 3 bases, the J end by 2 bases, with 7 bases between.

On this clonotype itself: A clone one base away is much larger, so this may be a read error. The V gene is TRBV27, the J gene TRBJ1-2; weak D call: TRBD1 (5 bases). Per the germline V gene, CDR1 is MNHEY and CDR2 is SMNVEV (reference sequence). The CDR3 runs 15 residues. The chain's CDR3 is CVSSPGQGGLEGYTF. The CDR3 nucleotides are TGTGTCAGCAGCCCCGGGCAGGGAGGGTTAGAGGGCTACACCTTC.

The V call is TRBV12-3 or TRBV12-4, the J call TRBJ2-3; unclear D gene. This CDR3 comprises 11 residues. V lost 8 bases, J lost 6 bases, and 9 bases lay in between. The CDR3 is CASYTPDTQYF. The CDR3 region has the DNA TGTGCCAGCTATACCCCGGATACGCAGTATTTT.

The chain has TRBV5-6 and TRBJ1-1, with D possibly matching TRBD1 (6 bases). Germline V lookup: CDR1 SGHDT, CDR2 YYEEEE. The V end was cut by 8 bases, the J end by 7 bases, with 21 bases between. The CDR3 has 14 residues. The CDR3 DNA follows: TGTGCCAGTCGGCCGGGGTCAGGGGCAAATGAAGCTTTCTTT. Translated: CASRPGSGANEAFF.

This clonotype was detected ten times or more. This chain connects TRBV7-6 to TRBJ2-1, with D possibly matching TRBD1 (6 bases). The CDR3 is 16 amino acids. Trimming removed 5 bases at V and 0 bases at J, with 14 bases between. Germline V gene sequence: CDR1 SGHVS, CDR2 FNYEAQ. CDR3 residues: CASSPWTVSSYNEQFF. The CDR3 DNA is TGTGCCAGCAGCCCTTGGACAGTAAGCTCCTACAATGAGCAGTTCTTC.

The rearrangement joins TRBV27 to TRBJ1-1; no clear D. The CDR3 runs to 10 residues. Germline CDR1 reads MNHEY; CDR2 reads SMNVEV (reference sequence). V lost 4 bases, J lost 14 bases, and 11 bases lay in between. The CDR3 here is CASSSPERFF. DNA for the CDR3: TGTGCCAGCAGTTCACCCGAGAGGTTCTTT.

This clonotype showed up many times. The rearrangement joins TRBV29-1 to TRBJ1-1; 7 nucleotides match TRBD1. The CDR3 is made up of 13 amino acids. The germline V gene has CDR1 SQVTM and CDR2 ANQGSEA. The ends lost 4 bases at V and 5 bases at J; junction bases unmatched: 7. CDR3 protein: CSVARQGRTEAFF. In DNA, the CDR3 is TGCAGCGTTGCTAGACAGGGAAGGACTGAAGCTTTCTTT.

This clonotype was observed a handful of times. J is TRBJ2-1 and V is TRBV30; D is undetermined. This CDR3 spans 12 amino acids. Per the germline V gene, CDR1 is GTSNPN and CDR2 is SVGIG (reference sequence). Trimming took off 2 bases at V and 3 bases at J, with 5 bases between the two ends. The CDR3 region is CAWSSGYNEQFF. In DNA, the CDR3 is TGTGCCTGGAGTTCAGGCTACAATGAGCAGTTCTTC.

This clonotype was seen a handful of times. Compared with germline, one end of the junction differs, possibly owing to a read error. The chain links TRBV4-1 to TRBJ2-7; TRBD1 aligns across 7 bases. From germline, CDR1 is MGHRA and CDR2 YSYEKL. This CDR3 has 17 amino acids. The CDR3 DNA reads as TGCGCCAGCAGCCAAGATTTTGGGACGGGACAGTACTACGGGCAGTACTTC. It codes for CASSQDFGTGQYYGQYF.

A few counts support this clonotype. The rearrangement uses TRBV5-1 and TRBJ2-7; D remains unclear. CDR1 is SGHRS, CDR2 YFSETQ, per germline. Trimming cost V 3 bases and J 3 bases, with 10 bases left between them. CDR3 size: 13 residues. The CDR3 loop is CASSSLPYYEQYF. The CDR3 bases are TGCGCCAGCAGCTCCCTCCCGTACTACGAGCAGTACTTC.

The rearrangement links TRBV3-1 to TRBJ1-2; D unresolved. V was pared by 0 bases and J by 9 bases, with 8 bases between. Germline values: CDR1 LGHDT, CDR2 YNNKEL (reference sequence). The CDR3 consists of 12 residues. The CDR3 DNA reads TGTGCCAGCAGCCAAGACCTCTCCCGCTACACCTTC. This codes for CASSQDLSRYTF.

This clonotype was observed a few times. The chain couples TRBV20-1 to TRBJ1-1; D uncertain. CDR1 and CDR2 from the germline V gene are DFQATT and SNEGSKA (reference sequence). This CDR3 contains 13 residues. V was shortened by 3 bases and J by 1 base, with 9 bases between the two germline ends. CDR3 residues: CSASLQENTEAFF. The DNA of the CDR3 is TGCAGTGCTAGTCTTCAGGAGAACACTGAAGCTTTCTTT.

A word on this clonotype: Sequence at one end of the junction differs from germline and may be a read error. The chain uses TRBV14 and TRBJ1-2; possibly TRBD1 for D (5 bases). CDR1 is SGHDN, CDR2 FVKESK, per germline. CDR3 size: 15 residues. The CDR3 DNA follows: TGTGCCAGCAGTCAAGCCCGAGGGGCGGACTATGGCTACACCTTC. This codes for CASSQARGADYGYTF.

V usage is TRBV6-2 or TRBV6-3 and J usage is TRBJ2-2; 11 nucleotides align to TRBD2. The V gene end was trimmed by 0 bases and the J gene end by 3 bases; junction bases not matched to a gene: 3. The CDR3 loop spans 17 amino acids. CDR1 and CDR2 (germline): MNHEY, SVGEGT. The CDR3 nucleotides are TGTGCCAGCAGTTACTCCACTAGCGGGAGCTACACCGGGGAGCTGTTTTTT. This codes for CASSYSTSGSYTGELFF.

This clonotype was observed at least ten times. This rearrangement joins TRBV28 to TRBJ2-1, with D possibly matching TRBD1 (6 bases). This CDR3 spans 15 amino acids. V shed 5 bases and J shed 5 bases, with 16 bases lying between them. CDR1 is MDHEN and CDR2 is SYDVKM in the germline V gene. CDR3 amino acids: CASSPGTILNNEQFF. CDR3 sequence (DNA): TGTGCCAGCAGTCCTGGGACAATCCTTAACAATGAGCAGTTCTTC.

This clonotype has ten or more counts. As DNA, the CDR3 is TGTGCCAGCAGTTTGGACAAGAGCTCCTACGAGCAGTACTTC. It yields the protein CASSLDKSSYEQYF. V and J are TRBV27 and TRBJ2-7; weak D call: TRBD1 (5 bases). V gave up 3 bases and J gave up 0 bases, with 9 bases separating them. In germline, CDR1 is MNHEY, CDR2 SMNVEV (reference sequence). This CDR3 is 14 amino acids long.

The rearrangement joins TRBV11-2 to TRBJ2-7; TRBD2 aligns across 15 bases. Unmatched junction bases numbered 7, after V lost 5 bases and J lost 5 bases. This CDR3 spans 16 amino acids. CDR1 is SGHAT and CDR2 is FQNNGV in the germline V gene. The CDR3 is CASSHRTSGRAHEQYF. CDR3 nucleotides: TGTGCCAGCAGCCATAGGACTAGCGGGAGGGCCCACGAGCAGTACTTC.

The rearrangement links TRBV20-1 to TRBJ2-5, with 12 bases fitting TRBD2. V was pared by 4 bases and J by 5 bases, with 5 bases of the junction left unmatched. Germline V gene lookup returns CDR1 DFQATT and CDR2 SNEGSKA (reference sequence). This CDR3 has 14 amino acids. The CDR3 reads CSATRLAGVETQYF. CDR3 DNA: TGCAGTGCTACCAGACTAGCGGGAGTTGAGACCCAGTACTTC.

The rearrangement joins TRBV5-1 to TRBJ1-1; no clear D. Trimming pared 3 bases from V and 1 base from J, leaving 16 bases between. The CDR3 sequence is 16 residues long. Per the germline V gene, CDR1 is SGHRS and CDR2 is YFSETQ. Here the CDR3 reads CASSSRTEGTNTEAFF. CDR3 nucleotides: TGCGCCAGCAGCTCCAGGACTGAAGGAACGAACACTGAAGCTTTCTTT.

This clonotype has more than one count but fewer than ten. This chain joins TRBV29-1 and TRBJ2-1; a weak D match, TRBD2 (6 bases). Trimming removed 6 bases from V and 4 bases from J, with 13 bases in between. CDR1 and CDR2 (germline): SQVTM, ANQGSEA. This CDR3 spans 13 amino acids. The CDR3 bases are TGCAGCGTCCTCGGGACTGGGTACAATGAGCAGTTCTTC. This translates into CSVLGTGYNEQFF.

This clonotype was recorded at least ten times. The chain joins TRBV12-3 or TRBV12-4 to TRBJ2-3; TRBD2 agrees at 9 bases. Trimming removed 5 bases from V and 4 bases from J; junction bases left unmatched: 10. The CDR3 loop spans 16 amino acids. The CDR3 loop is CASSLRGSGSSDTQYF. As DNA, the CDR3 is TGTGCCAGCAGTCTCCGTGGTAGCGGGAGTTCAGATACGCAGTATTTT.

At least ten counts were recorded for this clonotype. This sequence joins TRBV18 and TRBJ2-3; D perhaps matches TRBD2 (6 bases). Germline loops: CDR1 KGHSH, CDR2 LQKENI. Deletions cut 2 bases from V and 5 bases from J, with 11 bases between. The CDR3 is made up of 14 amino acids. In nucleotides, the CDR3 is TGTGCCAGCTCACCAGGGCAGGGAGGAGATACGCAGTATTTT. Translating it yields CASSPGQGGDTQYF.

This clonotype was detected ten times or more. The chain is built from TRBV28 and TRBJ2-7; D is uncertain. In germline, CDR1 is MDHEN, CDR2 SYDVKM. V was pared by 5 bases and J by 5 bases, with 19 bases between. The CDR3 is 15 amino acids. CDR3 coding DNA: TGTGCCAGCAGTCCCTCGGACCGCTTCTTTCACGAGCAGTACTTC. This gives the protein CASSPSDRFFHEQYF.

The chain combines TRBV28 with TRBJ2-7, with D perhaps TRBD1 (5 bases). The CDR3 is 12 amino acids. Germline CDR1 is MDHEN and CDR2 is SYDVKM. V was cut by 10 bases and J by 3 bases, with 13 bases left in between. CDR3 sequence: CAILGAGYEQYF. As DNA, the CDR3 is TGTGCCATCCTTGGGGCTGGCTACGAGCAGTACTTC.

This clonotype was seen a few times. The rearrangement uses TRBV29-1 and TRBJ1-1; 9 positions match TRBD1. V dropped 5 bases and J dropped 6; count of bases not matched to a gene: 10. The CDR3 consists of 14 residues. Germline CDR1 and CDR2: SQVTM and ANQGSEA. This chain's CDR3 is CSVTGGARSAEAFF. The CDR3 DNA reads TGCAGCGTTACAGGGGGCGCACGATCGGCTGAAGCTTTCTTT.

The J gene is TRBJ1-1, the V gene TRBV28; 8 bases match TRBD1. CDR3 size: 16 residues. V lost 4 bases, J lost 0 bases, and 7 bases stayed unmatched. Germline V gene lookup returns CDR1 MDHEN and CDR2 SYDVKM. CDR3 sequence reads: CASSSGQGAMNTEAFF. As DNA, the CDR3 is TGTGCCAGCAGTTCGGGGCAGGGGGCGATGAACACTGAAGCTTTCTTT.

This clonotype was detected many times. V usage is TRBV7-9 and J usage is TRBJ1-2, with D perhaps matching TRBD1 (5 bases). CDR3 size: 13 residues. Germline CDR1 is SEHNR and CDR2 is FQNEAQ (reference sequence). V lost 0 bases, J lost 6 bases, and 8 bases lay in between. This CDR3 reads CASSLAGTDGYTF. In nucleotides, the CDR3 is TGTGCCAGCAGCTTAGCAGGGACTGATGGCTACACCTTC.